The present TCR beta chain was sequenced within a study of PD-1 blockade in classical Hodgkin lymphoma. Study in general: Intravenous delivery of nivolumab at 3 mg/kg to patients occurred every 2 weeks.

Note on this clone: As yet, its antigen is unknown.

Study observations and caveats: Patients newly diagnosed and complete responders had comparable baseline diversity. The study found that TCR diversity rose significantly by C4D1 in CD4+ but not CD8+ cells.

This CDR3 is built from 12 residues. CDR1 and CDR2 (germline): MNHNS, SASEGT. The V gene lost 6 bases and the J gene lost 6 bases, with 11 bases spanning the gap. Sequencing used immunoSEQ multiplex PCR; TCRdb keeps in-frame clones, though not all of them. The top ten hold roughly 9.8% of the sample, which has roughly 150,000 clones, about 81% seen once. With no exception, relapse followed autologous stem cell transplantation in all patients, and brentuximab vedotin exposure varied. Progressive disease, partial response or complete response was each patient's best response. Material: peripheral blood mononuclear cells (PBMCs), obtained before the second cycle of nivolumab. The chain carries TRBV6-1 and TRBJ1-2; no clear D. The TCR was taken from a human donor with classical Hodgkin lymphoma. CDR3 in amino acids: CASRRTVDGYTF. In DNA form, the CDR3 reads TGTGCCAGCAGGAGGACTGTGGATGGCTACACCTTC.